The next 15 T cell receptor beta chains were all read from a single sample in a study of CD8 T cells in ankylosing spondylitis. From the 5' RACE reads, TCRdb called clonotypes with MiXCR, one entry per CDR3 protein. The sample lists about 350,000 distinct CDR3 sequences, 20% to 25% seen once, with about an eighth in the top ten. The sequencing sample was made of blood, either unsorted or a sorted T cell fraction (not recorded which). Receptor source: a male donor with ankylosing spondylitis or in good health (not recorded which).

This clonotype was observed a few times. The chain couples TRBV11-2 to TRBJ2-1; tentative D call: TRBD2 (7 bases). V gave up 11 bases and J gave up 0 bases, with 17 bases separating them. The length of the CDR3 is 15 residues. The germline CDR1 and CDR2 sequences are SGHAT and FQNNGV. CDR3 sequence reads: CACDGGAYSYNEQFF. The CDR3 region has the DNA TGTGCCTGCGATGGGGGGGCCTACTCCTACAATGAGCAGTTCTTC.

This clonotype was detected a few times. This sequence joins TRBV6-5 and TRBJ2-1, with a weak D call TRBD2 (6 bases). The CDR3 extends over 15 amino acids. Trimming stripped 2 bases from V and 4 bases from J, with 12 bases between. CDR1 and CDR2 from the germline V gene are MNHEY and SVGAGI. CDR3 sequence: CASSYAGGGYNEQFF. The DNA of the CDR3 is TGTGCCAGCAGTTACGCGGGCGGAGGGTACAATGAGCAGTTCTTC.

This chain uses TRBV18 with TRBJ2-7; D possibly corresponds to TRBD2 (7 bases). The CDR3 loop spans 17 amino acids. V lost 6 bases and J 3 bases, leaving 24 bases between the germline ends. Germline V gene data show CDR1 as KGHSH and CDR2 as LQKENI. The CDR3 loop is CASSPLTPGGLIYEQYF. The CDR3 nucleotides are TGTGCCAGCTCGCCCTTGACCCCGGGGGGCCTCATCTACGAGCAGTACTTC.

At least ten counts were recorded for this clonotype. This sequence joins TRBV9 and TRBJ2-7; TRBD2 matches 9 bases. The CDR3 spans 13 residues. Germline V gene lookup returns CDR1 SGDLS and CDR2 YYNGEE. Germline trimming cut 4 bases from V and 3 bases from J; bases unmatched to any gene: 2. The CDR3 region is CASSSAGGYEQYF. For the CDR3, the DNA is TGTGCCAGCAGCTCAGCGGGGGGCTACGAGCAGTACTTC.

V usage is TRBV5-6 and J usage is TRBJ1-1; maybe TRBD1 (5 bases). CDR3 length equals 14 residues. The V end was cut by 3 bases, the J end by 1 base, with 10 bases between. The V gene's germline CDR1 is SGHDT and CDR2 YYEEEE. This chain's CDR3 is CASSSLGENTEAFF. The CDR3 DNA follows: TGTGCCAGCAGCTCCTTAGGGGAGAACACTGAAGCTTTCTTT.

The rearrangement joins TRBV5-6 to TRBJ2-5, with TRBD2 as a possible D gene (5 bases). Germline CDR1 SGHDT, CDR2 YYEEEE. The V end was cut by 2 bases, the J end by 4 bases, with 9 bases between. This CDR3 is 13 amino acids long. The CDR3 region is CASSLLVGETQYF. The DNA of the CDR3 is TGTGCCAGCAGCTTACTAGTCGGAGAGACCCAGTACTTC.

The V and J genes are TRBV7-9 and TRBJ1-4; a possible D gene is TRBD1 (5 bases). CDR1 and CDR2 (germline): SEHNR, FQNEAQ (reference sequence). Between the trimmed V and J ends, which lost 3 bases and 4 bases, there was a span of 9 bases. The CDR3 has 14 amino acids. CDR3 amino acids: CASSLTESNEKLFF. As DNA, the CDR3 is TGTGCCAGCAGCTTGACAGAAAGTAATGAAAAACTGTTTTTT.

This clonotype was counted ten times or more. This chain connects TRBV7-9 to TRBJ2-7; no reliable D call. Trimming cost V 0 bases and J 4 bases, with 4 bases left between them. The CDR3 covers 12 residues. Germline CDR1 SEHNR, CDR2 FQNEAQ (reference sequence). As DNA, the CDR3 is TGTGCCAGCAGCTTAGCGGAGTACGAGCAGTACTTC. It encodes CASSLAEYEQYF.

The rearrangement links TRBV12-3 or TRBV12-4 to TRBJ2-3, with no clear D. V lost 5 bases and J 0 bases, leaving 15 bases between the germline ends. The CDR3 runs to 16 residues. This CDR3 is CASSPFGFSSTDTQYF. CDR3 bases: TGTGCCAGCAGTCCTTTCGGCTTCTCTAGCACAGATACGCAGTATTTT.

The rearrangement links TRBV3-1 to TRBJ2-3, with D perhaps TRBD2 (5 bases). Germline V gene data show CDR1 as LGHDT and CDR2 as YNNKEL (reference sequence). V gave up 0 bases and J gave up 0 bases, with 10 bases separating them. The CDR3 covers 16 residues. Here the CDR3 reads CASSQDPGLSTDTQYF. The CDR3 nucleotides are TGTGCCAGCAGCCAAGATCCAGGACTTAGCACAGATACGCAGTATTTT.

This sequence joins TRBV4-1 and TRBJ2-1, with D possibly matching TRBD1 (6 bases). Trimming took 5 bases from V and 10 from J, leaving 12 bases between them. The CDR3 spans 12 residues. In germline, CDR1 is MGHRA, CDR2 YSYEKL. The CDR3 loop is CASSSGAGEQFF. CDR3 DNA sequence: TGCGCCAGCAGCTCAGGGGCAGGGGAGCAGTTCTTC.

This clonotype occurred a few times. The V and J genes are TRBV2 and TRBJ2-7, with 9 bases aligning to TRBD1. In germline, CDR1 is SNHLY, CDR2 FYNNEI. J gave up 3 bases and V 7 bases, and 13 bases lay outside the gene matches. The CDR3 is made up of 16 amino acids. In DNA form, the CDR3 reads TGTGCCAGCAATGGAGAGGTTGGACAGGGGATCTACGAGCAGTACTTC. Translating it yields CASNGEVGQGIYEQYF.

The V gene is TRBV6-5, the J gene TRBJ2-5; 10 bases fit TRBD2. V shed 5 bases and J 1 base; nucleotides not matched to a gene: 7. The CDR3 is 16 amino acids. Germline CDR1 and CDR2: MNHEY and SVGAGI. The CDR3 region is CASSILAGWLQETQYF. The CDR3 DNA sequence: TGTGCCAGCAGTATACTAGCGGGGTGGCTCCAAGAGACCCAGTACTTC.

This chain joins TRBV27 and TRBJ2-3; perhaps TRBD2 as D (6 bases). The V end lost 3 bases, the J end lost 0 bases, and 10 bases lay between the germline ends. CDR1 MNHEY and CDR2 SMNVEV come from the germline V gene (reference sequence). CDR3 length equals 15 residues. The CDR3 DNA reads TGTGCCAGCAGTTTTCTAGCGCATAGCACAGATACGCAGTATTTT. Residues: CASSFLAHSTDTQYF.

This clonotype was observed many times. V and J are TRBV5-6 and TRBJ1-5; no reliable D call. Trimming pared 2 bases from V and 2 bases from J, leaving 5 bases between. Germline CDR1 SGHDT, CDR2 YYEEEE. The CDR3 is 13 amino acids. The CDR3 region has the DNA TGTGCCAGCAGCTTAACAGGCAATCAGCCCCAGCATTTT. As protein: CASSLTGNQPQHF.